A single T cell receptor (beta chain) is shown here with its context. This sample is drawn from a study of blood T cell repertoires in COVID-19. Study-level information: Spain, Italy and the United States supplied samples that represented acute and convalescent COVID-19. T cells, B-cell-depleted T cells, or PBMCs provided the cDNA or gDNA that served as material.

Seattle's cohort entered during active infection and was followed longitudinally. In the authors' workflow: Reference gene primer amplification gave estimated nucleated cell counts. The method was immunoSEQ multiplex PCR; TCRdb's version includes in-frame clones alone and lacks a portion of them. D and trimming were read from the DNA, whereas the V and J calls and clone size are those reported in that table. The sample consists of tens of thousands of clones, about nine tenths of them appearing once. Germline V lookup: CDR1 SNHLY, CDR2 FYNNEI. The CDR3 length is 13 residues. V lost 1 base and J 8 bases, leaving 9 bases between the germline ends.

Sequencing was performed on peripheral blood. This receptor was identified in a man aged 50-60 years with COVID-19, enrolled during active disease. This chain connects TRBV2 to TRBJ1-5; D is unclear. DNA of the CDR3: TGTGCCAGCAGTGAAGAGAGGGTTAAGCCCCAGCATTTT. It yields the protein CASSEERVKPQHF.